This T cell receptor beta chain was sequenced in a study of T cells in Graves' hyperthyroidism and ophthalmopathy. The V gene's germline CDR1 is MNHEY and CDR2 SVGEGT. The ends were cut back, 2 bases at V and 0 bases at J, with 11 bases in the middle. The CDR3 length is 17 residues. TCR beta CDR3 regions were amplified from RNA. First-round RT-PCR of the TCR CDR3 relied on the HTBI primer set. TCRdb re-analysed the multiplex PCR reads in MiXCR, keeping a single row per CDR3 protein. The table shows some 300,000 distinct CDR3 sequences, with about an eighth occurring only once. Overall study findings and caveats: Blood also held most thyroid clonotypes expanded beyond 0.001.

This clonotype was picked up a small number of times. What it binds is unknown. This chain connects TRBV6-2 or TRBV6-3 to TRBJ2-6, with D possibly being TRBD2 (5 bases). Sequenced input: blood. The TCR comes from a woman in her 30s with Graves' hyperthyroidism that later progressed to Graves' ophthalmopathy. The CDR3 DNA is TGTGCCAGCAGTTACGGACTCTTGAGCTCTGGGGCCAACGTCCTGACTTTC. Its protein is CASSYGLLSSGANVLTF.